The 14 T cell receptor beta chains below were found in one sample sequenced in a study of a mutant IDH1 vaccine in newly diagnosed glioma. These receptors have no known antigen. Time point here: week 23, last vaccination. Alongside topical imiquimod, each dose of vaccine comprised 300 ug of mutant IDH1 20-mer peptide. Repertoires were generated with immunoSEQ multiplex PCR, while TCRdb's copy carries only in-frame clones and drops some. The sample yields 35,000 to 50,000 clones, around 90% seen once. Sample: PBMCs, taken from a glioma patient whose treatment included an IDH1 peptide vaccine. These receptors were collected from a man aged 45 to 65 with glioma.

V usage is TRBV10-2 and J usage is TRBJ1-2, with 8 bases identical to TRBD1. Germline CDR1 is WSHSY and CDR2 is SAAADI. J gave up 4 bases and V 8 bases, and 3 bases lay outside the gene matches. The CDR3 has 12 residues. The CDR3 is CASGQGIYGYTF. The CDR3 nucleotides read TGCGCCAGCGGACAGGGAATCTATGGCTACACCTTC.

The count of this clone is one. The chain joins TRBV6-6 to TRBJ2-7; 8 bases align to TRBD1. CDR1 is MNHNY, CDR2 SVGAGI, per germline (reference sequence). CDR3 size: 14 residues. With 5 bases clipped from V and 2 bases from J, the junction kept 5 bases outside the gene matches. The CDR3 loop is CASSTGTGAYEQYF. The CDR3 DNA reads TGTGCCAGCAGTACCGGGACAGGAGCCTACGAGCAGTACTTC.

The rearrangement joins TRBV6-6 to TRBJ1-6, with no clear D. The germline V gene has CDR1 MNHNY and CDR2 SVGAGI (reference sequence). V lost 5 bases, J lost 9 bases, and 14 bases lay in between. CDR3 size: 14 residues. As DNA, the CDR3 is TGTGCCAGCAGTCACAGAGCCTCGGGTTCACCCCTCCACTTT. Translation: CASSHRASGSPLHF.

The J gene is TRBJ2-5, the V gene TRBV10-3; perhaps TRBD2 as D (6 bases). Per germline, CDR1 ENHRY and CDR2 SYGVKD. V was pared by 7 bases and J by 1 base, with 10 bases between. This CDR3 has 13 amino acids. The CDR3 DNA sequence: TGTGCCATCACCCCGGGACTCCAAGAGACCCAGTACTTC. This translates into CAITPGLQETQYF.

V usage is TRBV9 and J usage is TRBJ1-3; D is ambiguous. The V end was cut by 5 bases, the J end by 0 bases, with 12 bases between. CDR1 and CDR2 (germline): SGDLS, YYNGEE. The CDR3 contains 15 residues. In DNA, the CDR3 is TGTGCCAGCAGACCCACTGGGGACTCTGGAAACACCATATATTTT. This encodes CASRPTGDSGNTIYF.

For the CDR3, the DNA is TGTGCCAGCAGTGACACGAACACCGGGGAGCTGTTTTTT. Translation: CASSDTNTGELFF. The chain links TRBV6-4 to TRBJ2-2; D unresolved. V gave up 2 bases and J gave up 0 bases, with 1 base separating them. This CDR3 has 13 amino acids. Germline V gene lookup returns CDR1 MRHNA and CDR2 SNTAGT.

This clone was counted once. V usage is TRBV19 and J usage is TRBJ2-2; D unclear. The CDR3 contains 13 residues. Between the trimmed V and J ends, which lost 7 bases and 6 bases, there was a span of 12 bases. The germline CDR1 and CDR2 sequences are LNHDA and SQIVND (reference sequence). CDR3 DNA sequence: TGTGCCAGTAATACGGGTACGGCCGGGGAGCTGTTTTTT. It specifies CASNTGTAGELFF.

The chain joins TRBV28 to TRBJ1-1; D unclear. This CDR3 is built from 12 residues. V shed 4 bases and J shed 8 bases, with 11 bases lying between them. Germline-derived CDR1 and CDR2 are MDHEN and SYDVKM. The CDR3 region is CASSSPNKEAFF. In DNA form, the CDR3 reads TGTGCCAGCAGTTCCCCAAATAAGGAAGCTTTCTTT.

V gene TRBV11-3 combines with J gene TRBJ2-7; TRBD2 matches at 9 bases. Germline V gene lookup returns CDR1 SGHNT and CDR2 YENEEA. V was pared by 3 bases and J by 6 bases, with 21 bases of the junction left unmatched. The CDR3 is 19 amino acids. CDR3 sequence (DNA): TGTGCCAGCAGCTTCGGGAGCCTAGCGGGAATGCTTGTTTCGGGCGAGCAGTACTTC. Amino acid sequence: CASSFGSLAGMLVSGEQYF.

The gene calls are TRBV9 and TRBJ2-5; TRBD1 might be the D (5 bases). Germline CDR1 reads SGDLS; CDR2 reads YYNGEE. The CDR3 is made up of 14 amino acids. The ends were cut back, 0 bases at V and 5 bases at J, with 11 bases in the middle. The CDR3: CASSVEGAGETQYF. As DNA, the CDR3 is TGTGCCAGCAGCGTAGAAGGAGCAGGGGAGACCCAGTACTTC.

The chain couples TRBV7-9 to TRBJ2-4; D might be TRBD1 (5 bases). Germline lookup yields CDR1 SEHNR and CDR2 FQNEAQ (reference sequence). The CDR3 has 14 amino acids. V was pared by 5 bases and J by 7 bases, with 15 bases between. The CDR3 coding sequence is TGTGCCAGCAGCCCTCAAGACAGTCGGAACATTCAGTACTTC. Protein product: CASSPQDSRNIQYF.

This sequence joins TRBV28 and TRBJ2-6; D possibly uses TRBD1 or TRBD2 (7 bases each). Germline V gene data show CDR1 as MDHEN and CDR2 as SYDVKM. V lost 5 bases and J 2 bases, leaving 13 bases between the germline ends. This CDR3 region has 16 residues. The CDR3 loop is CASSRGGTAGANVLTF. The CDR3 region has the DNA TGTGCCAGCAGTCGGGGAGGGACAGCTGGGGCCAACGTCCTGACTTTC.

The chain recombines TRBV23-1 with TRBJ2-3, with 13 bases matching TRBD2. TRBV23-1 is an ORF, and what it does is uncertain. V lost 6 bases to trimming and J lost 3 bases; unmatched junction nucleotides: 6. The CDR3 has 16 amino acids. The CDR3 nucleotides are TGCGCCAGCAGAAAACGGGGACTAGCGGGGACAGATACGCAGTATTTT. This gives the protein CASRKRGLAGTDTQYF.

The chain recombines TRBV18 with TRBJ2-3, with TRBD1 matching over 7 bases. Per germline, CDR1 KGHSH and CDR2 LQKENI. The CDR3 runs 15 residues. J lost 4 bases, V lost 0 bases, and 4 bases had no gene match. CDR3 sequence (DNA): TGTGCCAGCTCACCACCAGGGGGCGGTGCAGATACGCAGTATTTT. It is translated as CASSPPGGGADTQYF. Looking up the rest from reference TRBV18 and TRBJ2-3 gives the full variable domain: NAGVMQNPRHLVRRRGQEARLRCSPMKGHSHVYWYRQLPEEGLKFMVYLQKENIIDESGMPKERFSAEFPKEGPSILRIQQVVRGDSAAYFCASSPPGGGADTQYFGPGTRLTVL.